The 19 T cell receptor beta chains given below trace back to one sample, sequenced in a study of OX40 agonist ivuxolimab in advanced cancers. Repertoires were generated with immunoSEQ multiplex PCR, while TCRdb's copy carries only in-frame clones and drops some. The sample has 30,000 to 45,000 clones; around 86% are singletons. Sequenced here: CD4+ or CD8+ T cells sorted from blood, sampled in a trial of the OX40 agonist ivuxolimab. The receptors here all came from an adult with an advanced solid tumor such as melanoma, head and neck, liver or kidney cancer.

V gene TRBV6-1 combines with J gene TRBJ1-2, with D unresolved. The CDR3 is 12 amino acids. Trimming took 4 bases from V and 8 from J, leaving 11 bases between them. Germline CDR1 is MNHNS and CDR2 is SASEGT. CDR3 amino acids: CASSAHVEGYTF. Here the CDR3 DNA reads TGTGCCAGCAGTGCCCACGTTGAGGGCTACACCTTC.

The gene calls are TRBV19 and TRBJ2-1; 7 bases are a match to TRBD2. Germline CDR1 LNHDA, CDR2 SQIVND (reference sequence). Trimming at V came to 2 bases and at J to 7 bases, leaving 2 bases not matched to a gene. The CDR3 runs 13 residues. The CDR3: CASSIREVNEQFF. DNA for the CDR3: TGTGCCAGTAGTATACGGGAGGTTAATGAGCAGTTCTTC.

The chain joins TRBV18 to TRBJ1-5; TRBD1 matches 10 bases. Germline V gene lookup returns CDR1 KGHSH and CDR2 LQKENI. The CDR3 spans 16 residues. The V and J ends lost 5 bases and 6 bases, in that order; junction bases with no gene match: 10. The CDR3 sequence is CASSSVTGQGFQPQHF. Here the CDR3 DNA reads TGTGCCAGCTCATCAGTTACGGGACAGGGGTTTCAGCCCCAGCATTTT.

The CDR3 DNA reads as TGTGCCAGCAGCTACGGACAGGGGAACGGTTTAGGCTACACCTTC. It codes for CASSYGQGNGLGYTF. This chain uses TRBV7-9 with TRBJ1-2, with 9 bases fitting TRBD1. J gave up 8 bases and V 4 bases, and 11 bases lay outside the gene matches. The CDR3 is 15 residues long. CDR1 is SEHNR and CDR2 is FQNEAQ in the germline V gene (reference sequence).

J is TRBJ1-5 and V is TRBV5-4; perhaps TRBD1 as D (5 bases). CDR3 length: 16 residues. Per the germline V gene, CDR1 is SGHNT and CDR2 is YYREEE (reference sequence). The V end lost 4 bases, the J end lost 6 bases, and 20 bases lay between the germline ends. The CDR3 protein is CASSQVRMGPGQPQHF. The CDR3 bases are TGTGCCAGCAGCCAAGTTCGGATGGGGCCGGGTCAGCCCCAGCATTTT.

The rearrangement joins TRBV5-6 to TRBJ2-7; the match to TRBD2 covers 13 bases. CDR3 length: 18 residues. The J segment lost 3 bases and the V segment lost 3 bases, leaving 12 bases of the junction unmatched. Germline V gene lookup returns CDR1 SGHDT and CDR2 YYEEEE. The CDR3 DNA reads as TGTGCCAGCAGCTCCGGACTAGCGGGAGCTTTGTTTATCTACGAGCAGTACTTC. The encoded protein is CASSSGLAGALFIYEQYF.

This clone was counted a single time. The chain links TRBV5-1 to TRBJ1-2, with 8 bases matching TRBD1. With 1 base clipped from V and 1 base from J, the junction kept 18 bases outside the gene matches. CDR1 and CDR2 from the germline V gene are SGHRS and YFSETQ. This CDR3 is 20 amino acids long. CDR3 sequence (DNA): TGCGCCAGCAGCTTGTGGGGTCAACCGGGACAGGCCTCGTTTAACTATGGCTACACCTTC. Amino acids: CASSLWGQPGQASFNYGYTF.

The chain recombines TRBV19 with TRBJ2-1; perhaps TRBD2 as D (7 bases). The CDR3 extends over 16 amino acids. CDR1 and CDR2 (germline): LNHDA, SQIVND (reference sequence). Trimming stripped 4 bases from V and 4 bases from J, with 17 bases between. CDR3 amino acids: CASSRSGQRGYNEQFF. The CDR3 nucleotides are TGTGCCAGTAGTAGGTCCGGACAGCGGGGTTACAATGAGCAGTTCTTC.

V and J are TRBV7-6 and TRBJ2-3; D is ambiguous. The CDR3 has 15 amino acids. The germline V and J ends were trimmed by 3 bases and 0 bases, with 10 bases remaining between them. Germline values: CDR1 SGHVS, CDR2 FNYEAQ. In DNA, the CDR3 is TGTGCCAGCAGCTTTTCCGCAGAGAGCACAGATACGCAGTATTTT. It yields the protein CASSFSAESTDTQYF.

This clone came up once. This rearrangement joins TRBV7-3 to TRBJ2-1; possible D gene TRBD2, 6 bases. V lost 6 bases to trimming and J lost 10 bases, with 25 bases between them. Germline CDR1 SGHTA, CDR2 FQGTGA. The length of the CDR3 is 16 residues. Here the CDR3 reads CASRLETRRDGSEQFF. Here the CDR3 DNA reads TGTGCCAGCAGATTAGAAACGAGGCGGGACGGATCCGAGCAGTTCTTC.

V and J are TRBV19 and TRBJ2-5; TRBD1 or TRBD2 may be the D gene (5 bases each). CDR3 length equals 15 residues. Germline assignment: CDR1 LNHDA and CDR2 SQIVND (reference sequence). V lost 4 bases and J lost 0, with 12 bases in between. The CDR3 region is CASSTGALNQETQYF. Written as DNA, the CDR3 is TGTGCCAGTAGTACCGGGGCCCTAAACCAAGAGACCCAGTACTTC.

The chain joins TRBV5-1 to TRBJ1-2; the D is unclear. This CDR3 spans 12 amino acids. Germline V gene sequence: CDR1 SGHRS, CDR2 YFSETQ. Trimming removed 4 bases at V and 5 bases at J, with 9 bases between. CDR3 bases: TGCGCCAGCAGCCCCGACCAATATGGCTACACCTTC. Translated, it gives CASSPDQYGYTF.

The rearrangement joins TRBV10-3 to TRBJ2-7; TRBD1 matches at 9 bases. The CDR3 has 13 amino acids. Germline trimming cut 3 bases from V and 13 bases from J; bases unmatched to any gene: 10. Germline assignment: CDR1 ENHRY and CDR2 SYGVKD. CDR3 residues: CAISENSRDRVYF. CDR3 in DNA: TGTGCCATCAGTGAAAATTCTCGGGACAGGGTATACTTC.

V usage is TRBV11-3 and J usage is TRBJ2-2; 15 bases map to TRBD2. V gave up 5 bases and J gave up 7 bases; unmatched junction bases: 14. From germline, CDR1 is SGHNT and CDR2 YENEEA. This CDR3 spans 19 amino acids. CDR3 in amino acids: CASSARTRTSGREVGELFF. In DNA, the CDR3 is TGTGCCAGCAGCGCCAGGACGCGGACTAGCGGGAGGGAGGTCGGGGAGCTGTTTTTT. Full variable domain (remainder filled in from reference TRBV11-3 and TRBJ2-2): EAGVVQSPRYKIIEKKQPVAFWCNPISGHNTLYWYLQNLGQGPELLIRYENEEAVDDSQLPKDRFSAERLKGVDSTLKIQPAELGDSAVYLCASSARTRTSGREVGELFFGEGSRLTVL.

The V and J genes are TRBV30 and TRBJ1-1, with D hard to call. CDR3 length: 15 amino acids. CDR1 GTSNPN and CDR2 SVGIG come from the germline V gene (reference sequence). Trimming stripped 0 bases from V and 3 bases from J, with 14 bases between. The chain's CDR3 is CAWSVPTLIDTEAFF. For the CDR3, the DNA is TGTGCCTGGAGTGTCCCTACCCTGATCGACACTGAAGCTTTCTTT.

V is TRBV9 and J is TRBJ1-1; D remains unclear. The germline gives CDR1 SGDLS, CDR2 YYNGEE. The V end was cut by 4 bases, the J end by 5 bases, with 18 bases between. The CDR3 consists of 15 residues. The CDR3 protein is CASSTRASYGTEAFF. CDR3 nucleotide sequence: TGTGCCAGCAGCACCCGGGCAAGCTATGGAACTGAAGCTTTCTTT.

This chain uses TRBV7-7 with TRBJ2-1, with D possibly being TRBD2 (6 bases). The CDR3 spans 14 residues. Trimming left V 7 bases short and J 6 bases short, with 16 bases between. Germline V lookup: CDR1 SSHAT, CDR2 FNYEAQ (reference sequence). As DNA, the CDR3 is TGTGCCAGCAAGGTCGACGGGAGTAGCAATGAGCAGTTCTTC. Amino acid sequence: CASKVDGSSNEQFF.

J is TRBJ2-7 and V is TRBV7-2; TRBD1 agrees at 8 bases. J gave up 3 bases and V 1 base, and 8 bases lay outside the gene matches. The CDR3 has 16 residues. The germline V gene has CDR1 SGHTA and CDR2 FQGNSA. The CDR3 here is CASSLVGAGGFYEQYF. DNA of the CDR3: TGTGCCAGCAGCTTAGTAGGTGCAGGGGGCTTCTACGAGCAGTACTTC.

The J gene is TRBJ2-1, the V gene TRBV11-3; 11 bases are shared with TRBD2. V shed 5 bases, J shed 5 bases, and the junction held 11 bases outside the gene matches. The CDR3 runs to 17 residues. CDR1 and CDR2 (germline): SGHNT, YENEEA. This CDR3 reads CASSTSPGTSGHNEQFF. The DNA of the CDR3 is TGTGCCAGCAGCACATCACCCGGGACTAGCGGCCACAATGAGCAGTTCTTC.